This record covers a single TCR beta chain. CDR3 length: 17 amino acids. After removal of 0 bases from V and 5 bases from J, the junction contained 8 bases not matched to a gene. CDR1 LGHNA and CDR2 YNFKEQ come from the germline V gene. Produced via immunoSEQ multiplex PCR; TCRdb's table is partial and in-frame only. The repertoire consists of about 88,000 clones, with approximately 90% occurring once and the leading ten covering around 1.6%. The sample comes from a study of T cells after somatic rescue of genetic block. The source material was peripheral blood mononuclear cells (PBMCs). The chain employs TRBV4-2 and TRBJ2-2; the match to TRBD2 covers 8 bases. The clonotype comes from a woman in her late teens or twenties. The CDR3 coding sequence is TGTGCCAGCAGCCAAGACAGGCGGACTAGCTGGACCGGGGAGCTGTTTTTT. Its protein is CASSQDRRTSWTGELFF.